The 17 T cell receptor beta chains below were found in one sample sequenced in a study of T cell clonality in common variable immunodeficiency. The protocol was immunoSEQ multiplex PCR, while the TCRdb copy is restricted to in-frame clones and leaves out a portion. Altogether some 21,000 clones were found in the sample, and no singletons occur. These receptors are not linked to any known antigen. Regarding the study as a whole: Common variable immunodeficiency TCR beta sequences reportedly had fewer deletions and N-nucleotide insertions.

The sequenced sample was peripheral blood mononuclear cells. These receptors came from a human donor with common variable immunodeficiency.

As for this clone: The read ends 3 residues shy of where the CDR3 ends; the end is completed using the germline J gene. This chain joins TRBV6-2 or TRBV6-3 and TRBJ2-7, with D possibly matching TRBD1 (7 bases). Trimming pared 5 bases from V and 2 bases from J, leaving 16 bases between. Germline V gene sequence: CDR1 MNHEY, CDR2 SVGEGT. The CDR3 is 15 amino acids. The covered CDR3 bases are TGTGCCAGCAGTGGTAGGGCAGGGGGGACCTACGAG. It encodes CASSGRAGGTYE. In full, the CDR3 reads CASSGRAGGTYEQYF.

As concerns this clone: Read coverage stops 3 residues before the CDR3 terminus; the germline J gene supplies the remainder. This chain joins TRBV20-1 and TRBJ2-1; D gene unclear. Per germline, CDR1 DFQATT and CDR2 SNEGSKA (reference sequence). V was shortened by 3 bases and J by 8 bases, with 17 bases between the two germline ends. CDR3 size: 14 residues. The CDR3 sequence: CSASGRIFNYEQFF. The covered CDR3 bases are TGCAGTGCTAGTGGCAGGATCTTTAATTATGAG.

In its sample, this clone was seen a few times. The read finishes 3 residues shy of the CDR3 end, and the germline J gene is used to complete it. The rearrangement joins TRBV6-2 or TRBV6-3 to TRBJ2-3, with 9 nucleotides matching TRBD1. The germline V gene has CDR1 MNHEY and CDR2 SVGEGT. V dropped 6 bases and J dropped 5; count of bases not matched to a gene: 9. The CDR3 has 15 amino acids. The sequenced part of the CDR3 DNA is TGTGCCAGCAGAACACCACAGGGGGCTATAGATACG. It specifies CASRTPQGAIDT. In full, the CDR3 reads CASRTPQGAIDTQYF.

This clone has a handful of counts. Coverage ceases 3 residues before the CDR3 finishes, and the germline J gene fills in the end. J is TRBJ2-1 and V is TRBV7-8, with 8 bases identical to TRBD2. The CDR3 has 17 amino acids. Germline V CDR1 and CDR2: SGHVS, FQNEAQ. The V segment lost 0 bases and the J segment 7 bases; nucleotides outside the gene matches: 11. The CDR3 DNA, read in part, is TGTGCCAGCAGCTTAGCGTATCAAGCGGGAGTCACGAATGAG. Encoded protein: CASSLAYQAGVTNE. The entire CDR3 reads CASSLAYQAGVTNEQFF.

This clone was recorded many times. The missing CDR3 end, 3 residues past where the read stops, is filled in from the germline J gene. The V gene is TRBV19, the J gene TRBJ1-5; D gene ambiguous. The CDR3 loop spans 12 amino acids. Germline V gives CDR1 LNHDA, CDR2 SQIVND (reference sequence). The V gene lost 5 bases and the J gene lost 4 bases, with 6 bases spanning the gap. Partial CDR3 DNA: TGTGCCAGTAGTCGAGGGAATCAGCCC. Protein sequence: CASSRGNQP. The whole CDR3 region reads CASSRGNQPQHF.

This clone has a handful of counts. CDR3 in amino acids: CASSLFGGAGQPQHF. CDR3 DNA, as far as it was read: TGTGCCAGCAGCTTATTTGGGGGCGCTGGGCAGCCC. The chain joins TRBV7-6 to TRBJ1-5, with D perhaps TRBD1 (6 bases). Read sequence stops 3 residues before the CDR3 end, and the germline J gene provides the missing end. The germline CDR1 and CDR2 sequences are SGHVS and FNYEAQ. Trimming removed 2 bases from V and 7 bases from J, with 15 bases in between. CDR3 length: 15 amino acids.

This clone was detected a few times. The read falls 3 residues short of the CDR3 end, and the missing part is taken from the germline J gene. The rearrangement joins TRBV19 to TRBJ2-1; 7 bases fit TRBD1. Germline values: CDR1 LNHDA, CDR2 SQIVND (reference sequence). The CDR3 has 15 residues. V lost 5 bases and J lost 4; bases outside the gene matches: 8. The sequenced part of the CDR3 DNA is TGTGCCAGTAGTTTTCGGGACAGCCATTACAATGAG. Its protein product is CASSFRDSHYNE. The whole CDR3 sequence is CASSFRDSHYNEQFF.

This clone has only a few counts. The CDR3 end falls 3 residues outside the read, so it is completed with the germline J gene. The chain couples TRBV19 to TRBJ1-2; 7 nucleotides align to TRBD1. The CDR3 has 14 amino acids. CDR1 LNHDA and CDR2 SQIVND come from the germline V gene (reference sequence). Trimming cost V 6 bases and J 5 bases; bases outside gene matches: 9. CDR3 DNA, as far as it was read: TGTGCCAGTAGCCGCGGGACAGAGAGATATGGC. It specifies CASSRGTERYG. The CDR3 as a whole reads CASSRGTERYGYTF.

On this clone: The missing CDR3 end, 3 residues past where the read stops, is filled in from the germline J gene. The V and J genes are TRBV5-6 and TRBJ2-7; D is undetermined. The V end lost 5 bases, the J end lost 0 bases, and 9 bases lay between the germline ends. CDR3 length: 13 amino acids. The germline gives CDR1 SGHDT, CDR2 YYEEEE. The CDR3 reads CASSSGGSYEQYF. CDR3 bases read: TGTGCCAGCAGTTCTGGCGGCTCCTACGAG.

This clone was observed at least ten times. CDR3 loop: CASSVQTSGIYNEQFF. The part of the CDR3 DNA that was read is TGTGCCAGCAGTGTTCAGACTAGCGGGATATACAATGAG. J is TRBJ2-1 and V is TRBV6-1; 11 positions agree with TRBD2. Read sequence stops 3 residues before the CDR3 end, and the germline J gene provides the missing end. This CDR3 has 16 amino acids. Unmatched junction bases numbered 6, after V lost 4 bases and J lost 4 bases. The V gene's germline CDR1 is MNHNS and CDR2 SASEGT.

This clone ranks as medium-sized (0.01 to 0.1%). The read halts 3 residues ahead of the CDR3 end, with the missing end drawn from the germline J gene. This sequence joins TRBV7-9 and TRBJ2-1; D gene ambiguous. Between the trimmed V and J ends, which lost 5 bases and 6 bases, there was a span of 5 bases. The CDR3 loop spans 11 amino acids. The germline CDR1 and CDR2 sequences are SEHNR and FQNEAQ (reference sequence). The CDR3 spells CASSHTNEQFF. Partial CDR3 DNA: TGTGCCAGCAGCCACACCAATGAG.

A few counts support this clone. Coverage ceases 3 residues before the CDR3 finishes, and the germline J gene fills in the end. The same CDR3 also results from other DNA sequences found in this sample. V usage is TRBV7-2 and J usage is TRBJ2-7, with D maybe TRBD1 (6 bases). Germline V lookup: CDR1 SGHTA, CDR2 FQGNSA. The CDR3 is made up of 14 amino acids. Between the trimmed V and J ends, which lost 1 base and 4 bases, there was a span of 11 bases. Incomplete CDR3 DNA: TGTGCCAGCAGCTTAGACAGGGTTAGTTACGAG. It specifies CASSLDRVSYE. The entire CDR3 reads CASSLDRVSYEQYF.

As concerns this clone: From the germline J gene comes the end of the CDR3, since the read stops 3 residues before it. The rearrangement joins TRBV19 to TRBJ2-5, with 7 bases matching TRBD1. CDR1 LNHDA and CDR2 SQIVND come from the germline V gene (reference sequence). J lost 3 bases, V lost 3 bases, and 4 bases had no gene match. The CDR3 contains 14 residues. The CDR3 sequence: CASSIRDRKETQYF. CDR3 DNA, as far as it was read: TGTGCCAGTAGTATCCGGGACAGAAAAGAGACC.

Worth noting for this clone: Read data end 3 residues before the CDR3 end; the end is taken from the germline J gene. The V call is TRBV6-2 or TRBV6-3, the J call TRBJ1-6; the match to TRBD1 covers 9 bases. The CDR3 covers 15 residues. V dropped 6 bases and J dropped 9; count of bases not matched to a gene: 9. Germline-derived CDR1 and CDR2 are MNHEY and SVGEGT. The sequenced part of the CDR3 DNA is TGTGCCAGCAGCCTGGGACAGGGTTATCGTTCACCC. Amino acid sequence: CASSLGQGYRSP. The whole CDR3 protein reads CASSLGQGYRSPLHF.

At least ten counts were recorded for this clone. The read ends 3 residues early relative to the CDR3; the germline J gene fills the gap. The chain recombines TRBV19 with TRBJ2-5; TRBD1 matches 10 bases. CDR1 and CDR2 from the germline V gene are LNHDA and SQIVND (reference sequence). The junction had 5 bases not matched to a gene; V was cut back by 3 bases and J by 4 bases. The CDR3 extends over 15 amino acids. The CDR3 region is CASSIGGDRGETQYF. CDR3 DNA (partial): TGTGCCAGTAGTATCGGAGGGGACAGGGGAGAGACC.

This clone appeared many times. The sequence runs out 3 residues before the end of the CDR3; the remainder is reconstructed from the germline J gene. The chain combines TRBV30 with TRBJ2-2; no definite D call. Germline CDR1 and CDR2: GTSNPN and SVGIG (reference sequence). Trimming shortened V by 4 bases and J by 6 bases, and 9 bases separated the two germline ends. This CDR3 spans 12 amino acids. CDR3: CAWNSGSGELFF. The CDR3 DNA, read in part, is TGTGCCTGGAATAGTGGTTCCGGGGAG. Based on the CDR3 plus reference TRBV30 and TRBJ2-2, the full variable domain is SQTIHQWPATLVQPVGSPLSLECTVEGTSNPNLYWYRQAAGRGLQLLFYSVGIGQISSEVPQNLSASRPQDRQFILSSKKLLLSDSGFYLCAWNSGSGELFFGEGSRLTVL.

This clone was counted a few times. The read falls 3 residues short of the CDR3 end, and the missing part is taken from the germline J gene. The chain is built from TRBV2 and TRBJ1-3; D is unresolved. Trimming pared 7 bases from V and 0 bases from J, leaving 7 bases between. CDR1 is SNHLY and CDR2 is FYNNEI in the germline V gene. The CDR3 is 13 amino acids. The part of the CDR3 DNA that was read is TGTGCCAGCAAACAGAACTCTGGAAACACC. It codes for CASKQNSGNT. The CDR3, in full, reads CASKQNSGNTIYF.